The sequence of this T cell receptor beta chain was determined in a study of T cell responses to AZD1222 COVID-19 vaccine. Method: immunoSEQ multiplex PCR; TCRdb's copy keeps in-frame clones and lacks some. The sample contains 120,000 or so clones, around 84% of which appear only once. In the case of this clone: What it recognizes is unknown.

Study findings and constraints: AZD1222 recipients seropositive at baseline numbered only five or six.

The sequencing here drew on peripheral blood, taken 28 days after the second AZD1222 dose. The TCR sequence derives from an adult who received the AZD1222 COVID-19 vaccine.

For the CDR3, the DNA is TGTGCCAGCAGTGCGACCGGGACTGAGCAGAATCAGCCCCAGCATTTT. Translation: CASSATGTEQNQPQHF. V usage is TRBV28 and J usage is TRBJ1-5; TRBD1 is a possible D gene (5 bases). The V end was cut by 5 bases, the J end by 4 bases, with 18 bases between. This CDR3 has 16 residues. CDR1 is MDHEN, CDR2 SYDVKM, per germline.